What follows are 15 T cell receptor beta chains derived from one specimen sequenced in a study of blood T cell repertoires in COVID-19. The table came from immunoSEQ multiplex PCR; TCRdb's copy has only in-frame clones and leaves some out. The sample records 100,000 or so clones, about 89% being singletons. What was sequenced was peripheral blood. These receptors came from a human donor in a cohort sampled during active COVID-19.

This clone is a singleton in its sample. CDR3 in DNA: TGTGCCAGCAGTGAGGACAGGGCAAAAAACATTCAGTACTTC. This sequence encodes CASSEDRAKNIQYF. The J gene is TRBJ2-4, the V gene TRBV6-2 or TRBV6-3, with 8 nucleotides matching TRBD1. Germline V CDR1 and CDR2: MNHEY, SVGEGT. V was clipped by 5 bases and J by 4 bases; unmatched bases: 4. The CDR3 runs to 14 residues.

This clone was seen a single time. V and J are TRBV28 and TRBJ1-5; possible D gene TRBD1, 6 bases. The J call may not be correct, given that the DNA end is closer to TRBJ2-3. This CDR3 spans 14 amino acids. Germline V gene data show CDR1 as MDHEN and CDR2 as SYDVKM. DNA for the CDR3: TGTGCCAGCAGCCTTGGACAGTGGGGGCAGCCCCAGTATTTT. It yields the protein CASSLGQWGQPQYF.

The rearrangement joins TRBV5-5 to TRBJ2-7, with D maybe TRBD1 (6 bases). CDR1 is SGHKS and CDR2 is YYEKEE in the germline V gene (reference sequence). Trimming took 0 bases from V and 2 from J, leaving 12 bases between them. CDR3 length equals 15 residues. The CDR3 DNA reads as TGTGCCAGCAGCTTGGGGGTGGGGGCCCCCTACGAGCAGTACTTC. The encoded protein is CASSLGVGAPYEQYF.

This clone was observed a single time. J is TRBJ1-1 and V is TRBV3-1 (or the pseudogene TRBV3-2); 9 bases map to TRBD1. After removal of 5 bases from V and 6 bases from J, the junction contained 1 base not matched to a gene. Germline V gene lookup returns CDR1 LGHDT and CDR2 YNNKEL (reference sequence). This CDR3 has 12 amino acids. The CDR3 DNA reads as TGTGCCAGCAGCAGACAGGGGGCTGAAGCTTTCTTT. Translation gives CASSRQGAEAFF.

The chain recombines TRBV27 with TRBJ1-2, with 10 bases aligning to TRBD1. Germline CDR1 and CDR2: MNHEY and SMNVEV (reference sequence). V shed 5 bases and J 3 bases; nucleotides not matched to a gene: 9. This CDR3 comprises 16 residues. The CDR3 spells CASSPLGQGYHYGYTF. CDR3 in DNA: TGTGCCAGCAGTCCCCTGGGACAGGGGTATCACTATGGCTACACCTTC.

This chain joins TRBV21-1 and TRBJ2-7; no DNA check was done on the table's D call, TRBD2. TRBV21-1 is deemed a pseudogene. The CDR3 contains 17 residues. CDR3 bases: TGTGCCAGCAGCAAAGGGGAGGGACTAGCGCTCTTCTACGAGCAGTACTTC. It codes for CASSKGEGLALFYEQYF.

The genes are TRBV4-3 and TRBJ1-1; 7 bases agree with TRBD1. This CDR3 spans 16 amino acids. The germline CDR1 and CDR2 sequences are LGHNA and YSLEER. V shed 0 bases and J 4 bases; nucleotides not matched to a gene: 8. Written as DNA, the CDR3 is TGCGCCAGCAGCCAAGACTTCAACAGGGGCTTCACTGAAGCTTTCTTT. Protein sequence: CASSQDFNRGFTEAFF.

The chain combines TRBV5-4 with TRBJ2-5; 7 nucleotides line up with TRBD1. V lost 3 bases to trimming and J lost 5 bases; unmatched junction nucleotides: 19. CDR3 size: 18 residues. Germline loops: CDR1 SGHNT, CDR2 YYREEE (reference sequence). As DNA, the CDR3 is TGTGCCAGCAGCTCACTTCATAAACAGGGGCCTCAACAGGAGACCCAGTACTTC. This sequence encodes CASSSLHKQGPQQETQYF.

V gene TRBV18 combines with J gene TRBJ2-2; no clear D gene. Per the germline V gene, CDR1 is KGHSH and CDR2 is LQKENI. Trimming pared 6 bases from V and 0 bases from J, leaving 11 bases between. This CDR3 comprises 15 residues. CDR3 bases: TGTGCCAGCTCTCGAGAATTCTCGAACACCGGGGAGCTGTTTTTT. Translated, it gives CASSREFSNTGELFF.

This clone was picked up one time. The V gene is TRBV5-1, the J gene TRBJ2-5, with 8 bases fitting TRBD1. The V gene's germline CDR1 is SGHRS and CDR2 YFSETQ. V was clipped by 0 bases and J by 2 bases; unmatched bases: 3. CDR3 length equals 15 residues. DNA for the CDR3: TGCGCCAGCAGCTTGGGACAGGGGAAGCAAGAGACCCAGTACTTC. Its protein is CASSLGQGKQETQYF.

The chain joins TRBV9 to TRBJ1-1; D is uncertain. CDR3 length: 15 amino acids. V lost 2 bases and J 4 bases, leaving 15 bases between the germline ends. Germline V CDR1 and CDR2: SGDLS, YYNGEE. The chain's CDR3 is CASSVLPEAGTEAFF. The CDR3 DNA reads TGTGCCAGCAGCGTGCTTCCTGAGGCGGGCACTGAAGCTTTCTTT.

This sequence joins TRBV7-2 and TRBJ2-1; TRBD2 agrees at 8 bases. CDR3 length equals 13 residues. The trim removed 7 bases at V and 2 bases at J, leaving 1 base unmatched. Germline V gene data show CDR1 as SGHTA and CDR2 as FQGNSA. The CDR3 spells CASNSGTYNEQFF. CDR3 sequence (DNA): TGTGCCAGCAATAGCGGGACCTACAATGAGCAGTTCTTC.

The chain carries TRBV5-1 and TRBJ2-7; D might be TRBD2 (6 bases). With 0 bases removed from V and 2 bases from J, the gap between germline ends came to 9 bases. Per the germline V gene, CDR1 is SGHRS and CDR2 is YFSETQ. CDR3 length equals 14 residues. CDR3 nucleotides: TGCGCCAGCAGCTTGGGCGGGATGGCCTACGAGCAGTACTTC. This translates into CASSLGGMAYEQYF.

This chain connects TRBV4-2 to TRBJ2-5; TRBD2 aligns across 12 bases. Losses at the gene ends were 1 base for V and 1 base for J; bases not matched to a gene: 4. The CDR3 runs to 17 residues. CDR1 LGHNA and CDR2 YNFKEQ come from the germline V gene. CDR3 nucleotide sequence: TGTGCCAGCAGCCAAGGACTAGCGGGAGTTCCCCAAGAGACCCAGTACTTC. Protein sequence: CASSQGLAGVPQETQYF.

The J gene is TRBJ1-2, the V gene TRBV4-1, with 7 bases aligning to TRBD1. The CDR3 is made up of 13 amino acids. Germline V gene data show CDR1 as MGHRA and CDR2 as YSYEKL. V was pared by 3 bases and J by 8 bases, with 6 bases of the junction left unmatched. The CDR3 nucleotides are TGCGCCAGCAGCCAGGAGGGGGCCGGGGGCTACACCTTC. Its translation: CASSQEGAGGYTF.